This T cell receptor (beta chain) derives from a study of blood T cell repertoires in COVID-19. Background on the study: Samples of COVID-19 (acute and convalescent) were obtained from the United States, Italy and Spain. The cDNA or gDNA used as material had been derived from T cells, B-cell-depleted T cells, or PBMCs.

The CDR3 runs 12 residues. Germline V gives CDR1 MNHEY, CDR2 SVGAGI. Trimming removed 6 bases from V and 4 bases from J; junction bases left unmatched: 3. In the authors' methods: It was from reference gene primer amplification that nucleated cell counts were estimated. Repertoires were generated with immunoSEQ multiplex PCR, while TCRdb's copy carries only in-frame clones and drops some. V, J and clone size are taken as reported in that table, and D and trimming were inferred from the DNA itself. The table lists about 42,000 clones, roughly nine tenths of them singletons. The specimen was peripheral blood. This chain uses TRBV6-5 with TRBJ2-7, with 7 positions matching TRBD1. The receptor's source is a human donor in a cohort sampled during active COVID-19. The CDR3 loop is CASRLQGYEQYF. CDR3 in DNA: TGTGCCAGCAGGTTACAGGGGTACGAGCAGTACTTC.